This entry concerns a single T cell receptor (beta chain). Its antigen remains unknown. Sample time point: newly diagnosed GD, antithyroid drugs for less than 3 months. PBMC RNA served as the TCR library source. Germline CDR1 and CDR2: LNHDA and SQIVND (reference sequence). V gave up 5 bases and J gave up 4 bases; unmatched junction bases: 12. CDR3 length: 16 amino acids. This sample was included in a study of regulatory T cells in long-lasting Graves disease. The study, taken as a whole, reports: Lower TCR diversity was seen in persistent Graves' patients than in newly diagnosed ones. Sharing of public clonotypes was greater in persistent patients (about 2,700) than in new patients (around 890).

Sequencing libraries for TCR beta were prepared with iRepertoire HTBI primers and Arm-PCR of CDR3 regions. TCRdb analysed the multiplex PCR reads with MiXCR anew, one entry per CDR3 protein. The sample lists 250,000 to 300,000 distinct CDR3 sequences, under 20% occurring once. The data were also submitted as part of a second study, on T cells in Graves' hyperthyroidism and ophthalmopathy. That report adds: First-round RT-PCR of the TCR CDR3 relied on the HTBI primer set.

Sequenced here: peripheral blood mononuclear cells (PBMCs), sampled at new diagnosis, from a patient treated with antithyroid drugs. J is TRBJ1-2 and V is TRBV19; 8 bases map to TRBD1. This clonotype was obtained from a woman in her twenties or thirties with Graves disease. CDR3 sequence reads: CASSRPGTGFIYGYTF. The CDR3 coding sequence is TGTGCCAGTAGTCGTCCCGGGACAGGATTTATCTATGGCTACACCTTC.